This section outlines one TCR beta chain sequence together with its context. Its antigen is undetermined. Primers for the PCR totalled 60 Vbeta and 13 Jbeta. The table came from immunoSEQ multiplex PCR; TCRdb's copy has only in-frame clones and leaves some out. Among approximately 170,000 clones listed, 68% were seen once. CDR1 is SQVTM, CDR2 ANQGSEA, per germline. This CDR3 has 15 residues. The V gene lost 4 bases and the J gene lost 1 base, with 16 bases spanning the gap. These data belong to a study of cytomegalovirus exposure and HLA in healthy donors. Study results and caveats: Researchers counted 150 to 200 TCR beta chains as cytomegalovirus-associated.

Sequenced sample: PBMCs. The receptor's source is a man aged 50 to 60 in good health and CMV-seronegative. The V call is TRBV29-1, the J call TRBJ2-5; D is undetermined. The CDR3 region is CSVVPATGSQETQYF. CDR3 nucleotides: TGCAGCGTTGTTCCAGCGACTGGAAGCCAAGAGACCCAGTACTTC.